The present TCR beta chain was sequenced within a study of regulatory T cells in long-lasting Graves disease. The study, taken as a whole, reports: There were preferences for TRBV28, TRBJ1-2 and TRBJ2-5 in persistent disease.

The CDR3 length is 14 residues. The germline V gene encodes CDR1 MNHNS and CDR2 SASEGT. With 9 bases removed from V and 4 bases from J, the gap between germline ends came to 16 bases. Sample time point: newly diagnosed GD, antithyroid drugs for less than 3 months. Scientists built the TCR library using RNA that was extracted from PBMCs. According to the study, TCR beta libraries were built with iRepertoire HTBI primers and CDR3-region Arm-PCR. Using its own MiXCR run on the multiplex PCR reads, TCRdb lists one record per CDR3 protein. The sample shows hundreds of thousands of distinct CDR3 sequences, roughly a sixth of them seen only once. On this clonotype itself: Its antigen is still unknown.

The sample was also reused in another study, on T cells in Graves' hyperthyroidism and ophthalmopathy. That publication notes: In the first-round RT-PCR of the TCR CDR3, the HTBI primer set was used.

The sample consisted of peripheral blood mononuclear cells (PBMCs), taken at new diagnosis, from a patient treated with antithyroid drugs. The clonotype originates from a woman aged 35-65 years with Graves disease. The J gene is TRBJ1-3, the V gene TRBV6-1; TRBD1 is a possible D gene (5 bases). DNA for the CDR3: TGTGCCAGTGGCGGACGGGGGGGAGGAAACACCATATATTTT. Translated: CASGGRGGGNTIYF.